The clone carrying this T cell receptor beta chain was seen once. These data come from a study of blood T cell repertoires in COVID-19. Across the whole study: Acute and convalescent COVID-19 specimens originated in the United States, Italy and Spain. Sources were T cells, B-cell-depleted T cells, or PBMCs; the material itself was cDNA or gDNA.

Study processing details: Reference gene primer amplification in the assay estimated nucleated cell counts. Sequencing was performed with immunoSEQ multiplex PCR; in TCRdb, only in-frame clones are kept and a portion is missing. That table gives V, J and clone size, and the DNA gave D and trimming. The sample has 94,000 or so clones; approximately 82% are singletons. The CDR3 has 15 amino acids. Germline V lookup: CDR1 LNHNV, CDR2 YYDKDF (reference sequence). V was shortened by 1 base and J by 2 bases, with 9 bases between the two germline ends. This clonotype originated in a man in his 60s with acute or convalescent COVID-19. Sequences were obtained from peripheral blood. The V and J genes are TRBV15 and TRBJ2-1, with a possible D match to TRBD2 (6 bases). CDR3 sequence: CATSRGGEAYNEQFF. CDR3 in DNA: TGTGCCACCAGCAGAGGGGGGGAAGCCTACAATGAGCAGTTCTTC.